These 18 T cell receptor beta chains were all obtained from the same sample, sequenced in a study of early T cells in non-severe SARS-CoV-2 infection. MiXCR, applied by TCRdb to the 5' RACE reads, yields one record per CDR3 protein. The sample has 100,000 to 150,000 distinct CDR3 sequences; more than 12% are singletons. The sequencing sample was made of whole blood. The receptors derive from an adult who was a healthcare worker with PCR-confirmed SARS-CoV-2 infection or an uninfected control (not recorded which).

This clonotype has only a few counts. V and J are TRBV10-1 and TRBJ2-7; D unclear. The CDR3 loop spans 13 amino acids. Germline V lookup: CDR1 WNHNN, CDR2 SYGVQD (reference sequence). V shed 6 bases and J shed 4 bases, with 13 bases lying between them. Written as DNA, the CDR3 is TGCGCCAGCAGCGGTGACAAGGGATACGAGCAGTACTTC. This encodes CASSGDKGYEQYF.

The chain uses TRBV12-3 or TRBV12-4 and TRBJ2-3; 10 bases match TRBD2. The length of the CDR3 is 17 residues. V lost 3 bases, J lost 4 bases, and 10 bases stayed unmatched. In nucleotides, the CDR3 is TGTGCCAGCAGTTTTGCGGCTAGCGGGGGCCCGGCAGATACGCAGTATTTT. It translates to CASSFAASGGPADTQYF.

This clonotype appeared a few times. The V gene is TRBV12-3 or TRBV12-4, the J gene TRBJ1-5; the D is unclear. The CDR3 totals 14 residues. Between the trimmed V and J ends, which lost 3 bases and 5 bases, there was a span of 11 bases. The chain's CDR3 is CASSFNAIYQPQHF. CDR3 nucleotide sequence: TGTGCCAGCAGTTTTAACGCCATCTATCAGCCCCAGCATTTT.

The V and J genes are TRBV19 and TRBJ1-6; D remains unclear. This CDR3 is built from 15 residues. Germline V CDR1 and CDR2: LNHDA, SQIVND (reference sequence). V dropped 5 bases and J dropped 5 bases, with 13 bases sitting between them. The CDR3 region has the DNA TGTGCCAGTAGTCTTCAGAAAATTGATAATTCACCCCTCCACTTT. This codes for CASSLQKIDNSPLHF.

The chain employs TRBV12-3 or TRBV12-4 and TRBJ1-5; a possible D gene is TRBD1 (6 bases). V was trimmed by 5 bases and J by 7 bases, leaving 15 bases between them. The CDR3 runs to 14 residues. The CDR3 here is CASSLQGPRQPQHF. The CDR3 DNA is TGTGCCAGCAGTCTACAGGGTCCCCGACAGCCCCAGCATTTT.

A few counts support this clonotype. V usage is TRBV19 and J usage is TRBJ2-7; perhaps TRBD1 as D (7 bases). The CDR3 length is 11 residues. CDR1 is LNHDA, CDR2 SQIVND, per germline (reference sequence). The ends were cut back, 10 bases at V and 4 bases at J, with 11 bases in the middle. CDR3 in DNA: TGTGCCACCTCAGGGGGGTACGAGCAGTACTTC. This sequence encodes CATSGGYEQYF.

This clonotype was observed a few times. The CDR3 nucleotides read TGCAGTGCTAGAGGACTGGAGTGGGAGTTTATAGATACGCAGTATTTT. Its protein is CSARGLEWEFIDTQYF. The rearrangement joins TRBV20-1 to TRBJ2-3; D may be TRBD2 (5 bases). Germline V gene data show CDR1 as DFQATT and CDR2 as SNEGSKA (reference sequence). The CDR3 extends over 16 amino acids. V lost 1 base and J lost 5, with 19 bases in between.

The chain joins TRBV2 to TRBJ1-5, with D possibly matching TRBD1 (6 bases). Per the germline V gene, CDR1 is SNHLY and CDR2 is FYNNEI. V gave up 4 bases and J gave up 8 bases, with 9 bases separating them. The length of the CDR3 is 12 residues. The CDR3 sequence: CASSVEGEPQHF. Written as DNA, the CDR3 is TGTGCCAGCAGTGTTGAGGGGGAGCCCCAGCATTTT. The complete variable domain, with remaining parts taken from reference TRBV2 and TRBJ1-5, reads EPEVTQTPSHQVTQMGQEVILRCVPISNHLYFYWYRQILGQKVEFLVSFYNNEISEKSEIFDDQFSVERPDGSNFTLKIRSTKLEDSAMYFCASSVEGEPQHFGDGTRLSIL.

The gene calls are TRBV20-1 and TRBJ1-1, with D perhaps TRBD1 (5 bases). V was clipped by 7 bases and J by 2 bases, with 11 bases between them. Germline CDR1 reads DFQATT; CDR2 reads SNEGSKA (reference sequence). The length of the CDR3 is 12 residues. DNA of the CDR3: TGCAGTGGTAGCCAGGGAAACACTGAAGCTTTCTTT. Translation: CSGSQGNTEAFF.

The V call is TRBV20-1, the J call TRBJ2-1, with TRBD1 identical over 7 bases. The trim removed 6 bases at V and 5 bases at J, leaving 4 bases unmatched. The CDR3 has 12 residues. The germline V gene encodes CDR1 DFQATT and CDR2 SNEGSKA (reference sequence). Here the CDR3 DNA reads TGCAGTGCAGGGGGCCCCCACAATGAGCAGTTCTTC. Protein product: CSAGGPHNEQFF.

The chain has TRBV29-1 and TRBJ2-5; 8 bases fit TRBD2. CDR1 and CDR2 (germline): SQVTM, ANQGSEA. CDR3 length equals 11 residues. The CDR3 DNA is TGCTCCGGGGGGGCGCGAGAGACCCAGTACTTC. Protein product: CSGGARETQYF. Supplemented by reference TRBV29-1 and TRBJ2-5, the full variable domain reads SAVISQKPSRDICQRGTSLTIQCQVDSQVTMMFWYRQQPGQSLTLIATANQGSEATYESGFVIDKFPISRPNLTFSTLTVSNMSPEDSSIYLCSGGARETQYFGPGTRLLVL.

The V and J genes are TRBV6-1 and TRBJ2-7, with a tentative D call TRBD2 (6 bases). The V end was cut by 5 bases, the J end by 4 bases, with 12 bases between. CDR3 length: 13 amino acids. CDR1 is MNHNS and CDR2 is SASEGT in the germline V gene. In DNA form, the CDR3 reads TGTGCCAGCAGTACGGGGGAACGATACGAGCAGTACTTC. Encoded protein: CASSTGERYEQYF.

This clonotype has at least ten counts. A read error may account for a junction end that differs from germline. The rearrangement joins TRBV13 to TRBJ1-1; D unclear. The CDR3 contains 13 residues. CDR1 is PRHDT, CDR2 FYEKMQ, per germline (reference sequence). CDR3 amino acids: CASSLGLGTEAFF. Written as DNA, the CDR3 is TGTGCCAGCAGCCTAGGGTTGGGCACTGAAGCTTTCTTT.

V usage is TRBV12-3 or TRBV12-4 and J usage is TRBJ1-4; D is undetermined. This CDR3 has 14 amino acids. Trimming cost V 0 bases and J 13 bases, with 15 bases left between them. The CDR3 spells CASSLAGIREGLFF. DNA for the CDR3: TGTGCCAGCAGTTTAGCGGGGATTCGGGAGGGACTGTTTTTT.

The table lists this clonotype with a few counts. The gene calls are TRBV6-1 and TRBJ2-7; unclear D gene. Trimming pared 5 bases from V and 6 bases from J, leaving 14 bases between. The CDR3 is 13 amino acids. CDR1 is MNHNS and CDR2 is SASEGT in the germline V gene. CDR3: CASSPLPPGEQYF. In DNA, the CDR3 is TGTGCCAGCAGTCCCCTCCCCCCGGGCGAGCAGTACTTC.

The DNA of the CDR3 is TGTGCCAGCAGCCGAAGTCCATACACTGAAGCTTTCTTT. It codes for CASSRSPYTEAFF. The rearrangement links TRBV3-1 to TRBJ1-1; D is unresolved. The germline V gene has CDR1 LGHDT and CDR2 YNNKEL (reference sequence). The CDR3 is 13 residues long. Trimming cost V 4 bases and J 3 bases, with 9 bases left between them.

In this sample, this clonotype turned up a few times. The chain has TRBV5-6 and TRBJ1-1, with 8 bases matching TRBD1. The germline V gene has CDR1 SGHDT and CDR2 YYEEEE. CDR3 length: 14 amino acids. V shed 2 bases, J shed 3 bases, and the junction held 3 bases outside the gene matches. Here the CDR3 DNA reads TGTGCCAGCAGCTTCGGGACAGGATACACTGAAGCTTTCTTT. It is translated as CASSFGTGYTEAFF.

This clonotype was counted only a few times. This chain joins TRBV30 and TRBJ2-4, with D possibly matching TRBD1 (6 bases). Trimming shortened V by 8 bases and J by 0 bases, and 23 bases separated the two germline ends. CDR3 length: 17 amino acids. Germline CDR1 reads GTSNPN; CDR2 reads SVGIG (reference sequence). For the CDR3, the DNA is TGTGCCCCCCGAAAAGGGGGTTCCCCCTTAGCCAAAAACATTCAGTACTTC. It encodes CAPRKGGSPLAKNIQYF.